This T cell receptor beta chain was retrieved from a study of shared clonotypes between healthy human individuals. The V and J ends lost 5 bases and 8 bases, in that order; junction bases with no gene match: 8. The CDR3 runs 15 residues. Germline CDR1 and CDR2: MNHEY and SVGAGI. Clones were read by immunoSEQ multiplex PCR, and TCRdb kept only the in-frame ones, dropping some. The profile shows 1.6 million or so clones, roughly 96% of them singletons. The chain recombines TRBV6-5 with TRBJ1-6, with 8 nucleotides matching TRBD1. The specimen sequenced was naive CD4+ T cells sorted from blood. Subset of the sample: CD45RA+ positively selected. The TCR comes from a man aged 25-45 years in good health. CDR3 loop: CASSPFGQGHSPLHF. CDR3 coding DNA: TGTGCCAGCAGTCCCTTCGGACAGGGTCATTCACCCCTCCACTTT.